The 5 T cell receptor beta chains reported below all come from one sample, sequenced in a study of blood T cell repertoires in COVID-19. Only in-frame clones appear in the TCRdb table, and some are missing; sequencing was by immunoSEQ multiplex PCR. The sample yields 150,000 or so clones, around 82% seen once. The source material was peripheral blood. These receptors came from a young man with active or convalescent COVID-19.

The chain uses TRBV7-9 and TRBJ1-2, with D uncertain. V lost 1 base and J lost 3, with 9 bases in between. The CDR3 is 14 residues long. The germline gives CDR1 SEHNR, CDR2 FQNEAQ (reference sequence). The CDR3 region has the DNA TGTGCCAGCAGCTTAGTCCTCCCGGACTATGGCTACACCTTC. This encodes CASSLVLPDYGYTF.

V gene TRBV9 combines with J gene TRBJ1-1, with D uncertain. There are 15 residues in the CDR3. CDR1 and CDR2 from the germline V gene are SGDLS and YYNGEE. V was clipped by 0 bases and J by 4 bases, with 13 bases between them. Here the CDR3 DNA reads TGTGCCAGCAGCGTAGCTCCGGAAGGGAGCACTGAAGCTTTCTTT. This codes for CASSVAPEGSTEAFF.

The chain joins TRBV9 to TRBJ2-3; TRBD2 matches at 7 bases. The germline V gene encodes CDR1 SGDLS and CDR2 YYNGEE. Trimming at V came to 2 bases and at J to 9 bases, leaving 9 bases not matched to a gene. This CDR3 comprises 14 residues. The CDR3 region is CASSVGGGPPTQYF. As DNA, the CDR3 is TGTGCCAGCAGCGTGGGCGGGGGACCCCCCACGCAGTATTTT.

The chain couples TRBV11-2 to TRBJ2-5; the D gene is possibly TRBD1 (5 bases). Trimming cost V 1 base and J 1 base, with 13 bases left between them. CDR1 is SGHAT, CDR2 FQNNGV, per germline. The CDR3 runs to 16 residues. The CDR3, as DNA: TGTGCCAGCAGCTTAGGAGGTGTCAGGGCCCAAGAGACCCAGTACTTC. It specifies CASSLGGVRAQETQYF.

V gene TRBV4-3 combines with J gene TRBJ2-1; tentatively, D is TRBD1 (5 bases). Germline CDR1 and CDR2: LGHNA and YSLEER. V dropped 0 bases and J dropped 11 bases, with 17 bases sitting between them. This CDR3 is 15 amino acids long. CDR3 region: CASSQEGQGAAKQFF. CDR3 sequence (DNA): TGCGCCAGCAGCCAAGAAGGCCAAGGGGCCGCGAAGCAGTTCTTC.